Detailed here is one T cell receptor beta chain. Assay: immunoSEQ multiplex PCR; the TCRdb copy retains only in-frame clones and omits some. The repertoire holds approximately 230,000 clones, just over 85% seen once, with over 1.1% in the top ten. This record belongs to a study of blood T cell repertoires in COVID-19. V was pared by 2 bases and J by 5 bases, with 13 bases between. The CDR3 is 15 amino acids. Germline CDR1 reads MNHEY; CDR2 reads SVGEGT. V and J are TRBV6-2 or TRBV6-3 and TRBJ2-4; D is undetermined. The clonotype was recovered from a man at least 80 years old with acute or convalescent COVID-19. Input material: peripheral blood. The DNA of the CDR3 is TGTGCCAGCAGTTACGATCCGAGAAACGAAAACATTCAGTACTTC. It codes for CASSYDPRNENIQYF.